This entry features one T cell receptor (beta chain) sequence. The antigen is undetermined. This sample is part of a study of blood T cells in healthy people across ages. Next came a second PCR, run for roughly 6 to 11 cycles, which used a sample-barcoded 5' primer along with a J-beta primer mix. TCRdb analysed the 5' RACE reads with MiXCR anew, one entry per CDR3 protein. The sample has 1 million or so distinct CDR3 sequences; under 55% are singletons. General study results and limits: Strong correlation existed between TCR beta diversity and naive T cell percentage.

Sequencing was done on a sample of blood. The receptor's source is an older woman in good health.

CDR3 amino acids: CASSQDGGVDNEQFF. For the CDR3, the DNA is TGTGCCAGCAGCCAGGACGGGGGAGTGGACAATGAGCAGTTCTTC. V usage is TRBV14 and J usage is TRBJ2-1; D might be TRBD2 (6 bases). The CDR3 spans 15 residues. The V end lost 3 bases, the J end lost 5 bases, and 14 bases lay between the germline ends. CDR1 and CDR2 (germline): SGHDN, FVKESK.